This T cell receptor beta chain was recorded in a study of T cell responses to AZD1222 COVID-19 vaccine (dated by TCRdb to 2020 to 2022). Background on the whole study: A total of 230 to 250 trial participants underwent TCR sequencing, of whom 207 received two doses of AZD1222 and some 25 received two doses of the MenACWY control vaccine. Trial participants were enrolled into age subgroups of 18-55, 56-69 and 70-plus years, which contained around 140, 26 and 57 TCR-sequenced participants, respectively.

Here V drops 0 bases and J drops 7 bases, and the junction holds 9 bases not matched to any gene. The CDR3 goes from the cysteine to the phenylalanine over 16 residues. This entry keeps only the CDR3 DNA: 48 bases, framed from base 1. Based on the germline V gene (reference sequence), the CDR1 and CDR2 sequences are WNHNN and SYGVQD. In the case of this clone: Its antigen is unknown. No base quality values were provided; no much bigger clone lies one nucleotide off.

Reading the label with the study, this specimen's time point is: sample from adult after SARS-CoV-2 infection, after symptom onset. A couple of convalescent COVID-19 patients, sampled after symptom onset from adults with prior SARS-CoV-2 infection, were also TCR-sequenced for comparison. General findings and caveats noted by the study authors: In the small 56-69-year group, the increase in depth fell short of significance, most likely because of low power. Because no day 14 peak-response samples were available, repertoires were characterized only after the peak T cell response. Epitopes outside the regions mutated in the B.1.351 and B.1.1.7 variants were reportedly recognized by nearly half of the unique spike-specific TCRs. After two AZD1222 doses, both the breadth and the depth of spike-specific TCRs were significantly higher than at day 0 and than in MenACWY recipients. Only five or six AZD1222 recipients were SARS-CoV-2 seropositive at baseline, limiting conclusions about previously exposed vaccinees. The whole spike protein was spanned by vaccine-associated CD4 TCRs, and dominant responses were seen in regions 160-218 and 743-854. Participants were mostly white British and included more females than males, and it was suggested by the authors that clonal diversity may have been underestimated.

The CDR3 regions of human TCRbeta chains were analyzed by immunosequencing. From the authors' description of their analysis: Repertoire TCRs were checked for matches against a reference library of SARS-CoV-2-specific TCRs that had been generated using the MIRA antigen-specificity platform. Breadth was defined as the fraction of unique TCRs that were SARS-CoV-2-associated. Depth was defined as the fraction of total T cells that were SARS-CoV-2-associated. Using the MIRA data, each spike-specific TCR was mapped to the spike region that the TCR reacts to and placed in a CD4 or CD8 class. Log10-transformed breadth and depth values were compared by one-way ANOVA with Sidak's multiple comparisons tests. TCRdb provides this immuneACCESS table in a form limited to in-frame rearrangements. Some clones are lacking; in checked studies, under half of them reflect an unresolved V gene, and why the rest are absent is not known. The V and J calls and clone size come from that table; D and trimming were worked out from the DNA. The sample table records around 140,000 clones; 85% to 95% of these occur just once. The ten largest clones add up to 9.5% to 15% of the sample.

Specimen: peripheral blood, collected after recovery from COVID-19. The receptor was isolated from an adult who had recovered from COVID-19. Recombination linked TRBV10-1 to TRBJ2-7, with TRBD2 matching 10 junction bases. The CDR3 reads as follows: CASSESASGRTWEQYF. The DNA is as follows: TGCGCCAGCAGTGAGTCGGCTAGCGGGAGAACATGGGAGCAGTACTTC.